This TCR beta chain is from a study of vaccination effects on CD4 cells after COVID-19. Study overall: All study participants received two doses of BNT162b2 or mRNA-1273 vaccine. Notes on the study in general: From healthy vaccinees, only 1 of 255 vaccine-induced clones also reacted to common cold coronaviruses.

Generated by immunoSEQ multiplex PCR, the TCRdb table keeps only in-frame clones and is missing some. The table records tens of thousands of clones, 65% to 80% of them present only once. Peptide-pool stimulation followed by sequencing identified expanded antigen-specific CD4+ clonotypes in the ViraFEST assay. When ten to eleven days of culture had elapsed, CD4+ T cells were isolated. Absence of prior SARS-CoV-2 infection characterized the vaccine recipients, who showed negative nucleocapsid antibodies. PBMC were cultured at some 2.1 million per well with about 10 IU/ml IL-2 and about 9.4 ug/ml peptides. About this clone itself: Its antigen is still unknown.

V was pared by 3 bases and J by 3 bases, with 8 bases of the junction left unmatched. Germline values: CDR1 GTSNPN, CDR2 SVGIG (reference sequence). The CDR3 extends over 15 amino acids. This sequence was found in a human donor who received a COVID-19 vaccine. J is TRBJ2-3 and V is TRBV30; 8 bases match TRBD2. The specimen was CD4+ T cells from PBMCs cultured with HCoV-NL63 spike peptides, collected before COVID-19 vaccination. The CDR3 protein is CAWRPPAGVTDTQYF. CDR3 DNA: TGTGCCTGGAGGCCCCCAGCGGGGGTAACAGATACGCAGTATTTT.